Sequencing of this T cell receptor (beta chain) was carried out in a study of OX40 agonist ivuxolimab in advanced cancers. Study-level background: The patients' treatment was ivuxolimab, an agonistic anti-OX40 (CD134) antibody. Aged roughly 20 to 79 with a mean of about 63 years, they were approximately 80% male.

Germline lookup yields CDR1 SQVTM and CDR2 ANQGSEA. Trimming left V 6 bases short and J 4 bases short, with 19 bases between. This CDR3 is built from 14 residues. Study results and caveats: CD4+ and CD8+ T cells in blood underwent clonal expansion by week 6 at 0.1 to 3.0 mg/kg.

This clone appeared once. Its antigen is not known. Assay used: immunoSEQ multiplex PCR; TCRdb lists only in-frame clones, some missing. In the table there are 65,000 to 80,000 clones, roughly 90% of which are singletons. Excluded were patients having autoimmune disease history or systemic immunosuppression. This TCR derives from an adult with an advanced solid tumor such as melanoma, head and neck, liver or kidney cancer. The rearrangement links TRBV29-1 to TRBJ2-7; TRBD1 is a possible D gene (7 bases). The source was CD4+ or CD8+ T cells sorted from blood, collected in a trial of the OX40 agonist ivuxolimab. In nucleotides, the CDR3 is TGCAGCGTAGGAGGGGGCAGGAGGGGGTACGAGCAGTACTTC. This encodes CSVGGGRRGYEQYF.